This TCR beta chain stems from a study of human T cells and chemical hapten exposure. Across the study: Mainly, slight library volume differences in the pool made TCR yields vary. Findings and caveats of the study: Unchanged with DPC sensitization were TCRs above 1 in 1000 frequency.

Library construction involved attaching unique molecular identifiers to individual cDNA molecules, which allowed quantitative, reproducible TCR counting. In the source study's methods: The median was roughly 91,000 TCRs per sample, ranging roughly 23,224 to 690,600. Each CDR3 protein is one row after TCRdb ran MiXCR on the RACE reads. V and J calls and clone size were set by TCRdb, not the authors. Among over 100,000 distinct CDR3 sequences listed, roughly 9.5% were seen once. The CDR3 contains 14 residues. The germline V gene has CDR1 MNHNY and CDR2 SVGAGI (reference sequence). V trimming: 6 bases; J trimming: 2 bases; junction bases outside the gene matches: 4. Regarding time point: healthy volunteer bleed at 2 weeks. It was unfractionated whole blood from which total RNA was extracted. This clonotype was found a few times. Its antigen is unidentified.

The rearrangement uses TRBV6-6 and TRBJ2-5, with 9 positions matching TRBD1. This receptor was taken from a male donor in good health. Some clones in this sample may be carry-over from other donors' samples. The sequencing sample was made of whole blood. DNA for the CDR3: TGTGCCAGCAGGGTGGACAGGGGACAAGAGACCCAGTACTTC. It specifies CASRVDRGQETQYF.